This record covers a single T cell receptor beta chain. The target antigen is unknown. The data derive from a study of OX40 agonist ivuxolimab in advanced cancers. Across the whole study: Patients received the agonistic anti-OX40 (CD134) antibody ivuxolimab. At doses from 0.01 to 10 mg/kg, patients were given intravenous ivuxolimab every 2 weeks.

Overall study findings and caveats: Relative to CD4+ cells, CD8+ T cells on average had more expanded clones.

Sequencing was performed with immunoSEQ multiplex PCR; in TCRdb, only in-frame clones are kept and a portion is missing. The sample yields more than 45,000 clones, about 87% seen once. Trimming shortened V by 4 bases and J by 3 bases, and 10 bases separated the two germline ends. This CDR3 is 14 amino acids long. Germline values: CDR1 SGDLS, CDR2 YYNGEE. The chain links TRBV9 to TRBJ2-2; D gene uncertain. Sequencing was performed on CD4+ or CD8+ T cells sorted from blood, taken in a trial of the OX40 agonist ivuxolimab. This receptor was identified in an adult with an advanced solid tumor such as melanoma, head and neck, liver or kidney cancer. The CDR3 DNA is TGTGCCAGCAGCCTTACGGCGGACACCGGGGAGCTGTTTTTT. Its protein is CASSLTADTGELFF.